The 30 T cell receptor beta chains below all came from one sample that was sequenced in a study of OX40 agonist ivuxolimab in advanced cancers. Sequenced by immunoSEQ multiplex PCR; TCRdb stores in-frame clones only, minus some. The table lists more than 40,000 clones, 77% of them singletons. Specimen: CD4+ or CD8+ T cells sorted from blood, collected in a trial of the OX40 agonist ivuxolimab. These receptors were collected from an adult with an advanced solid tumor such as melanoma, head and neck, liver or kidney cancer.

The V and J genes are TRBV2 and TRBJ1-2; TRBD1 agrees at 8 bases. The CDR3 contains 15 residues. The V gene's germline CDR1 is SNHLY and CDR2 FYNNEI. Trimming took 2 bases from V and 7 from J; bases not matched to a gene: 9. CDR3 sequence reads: CASSERTGTGSGYTF. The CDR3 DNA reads TGTGCCAGCAGTGAAAGGACAGGGACTGGCTCTGGCTACACCTTC.

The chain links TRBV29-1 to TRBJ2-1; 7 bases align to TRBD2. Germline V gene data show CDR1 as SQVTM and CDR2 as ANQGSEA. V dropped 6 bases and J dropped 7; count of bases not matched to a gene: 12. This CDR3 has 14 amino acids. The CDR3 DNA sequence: TGCAGCGTATACAAGGCGGGACTAAAAAATGAGCAGTTCTTC. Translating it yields CSVYKAGLKNEQFF.

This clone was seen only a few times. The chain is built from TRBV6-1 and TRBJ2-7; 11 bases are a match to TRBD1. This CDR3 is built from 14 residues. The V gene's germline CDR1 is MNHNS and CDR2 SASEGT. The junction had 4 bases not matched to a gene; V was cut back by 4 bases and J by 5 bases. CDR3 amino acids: CASSARDRGDEQYF. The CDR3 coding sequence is TGTGCCAGCAGTGCCCGGGACAGGGGGGACGAGCAGTACTTC.

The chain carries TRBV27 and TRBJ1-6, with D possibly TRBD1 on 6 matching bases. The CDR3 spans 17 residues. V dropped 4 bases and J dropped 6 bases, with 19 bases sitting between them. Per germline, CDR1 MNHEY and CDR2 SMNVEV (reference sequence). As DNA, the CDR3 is TGTGCCAGCAGTTCTCCTGGGACAAGCTTCCTTAATTCACCCCTCCACTTT. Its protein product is CASSSPGTSFLNSPLHF.

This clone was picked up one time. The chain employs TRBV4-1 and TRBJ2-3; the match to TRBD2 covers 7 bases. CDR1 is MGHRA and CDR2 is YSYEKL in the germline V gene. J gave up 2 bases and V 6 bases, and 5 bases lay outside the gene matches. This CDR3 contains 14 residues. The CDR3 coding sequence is TGCGCCAGCAGTCAAAGCGGGGTCACAGATACGCAGTATTTT. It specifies CASSQSGVTDTQYF.

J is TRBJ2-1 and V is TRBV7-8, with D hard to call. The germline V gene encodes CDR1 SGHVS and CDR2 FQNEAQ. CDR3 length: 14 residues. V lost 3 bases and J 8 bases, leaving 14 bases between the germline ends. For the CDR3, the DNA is TGTGCCAGCAGCTTTCACAGTCTTCGGGATGAGCAGTTCTTC. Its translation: CASSFHSLRDEQFF.

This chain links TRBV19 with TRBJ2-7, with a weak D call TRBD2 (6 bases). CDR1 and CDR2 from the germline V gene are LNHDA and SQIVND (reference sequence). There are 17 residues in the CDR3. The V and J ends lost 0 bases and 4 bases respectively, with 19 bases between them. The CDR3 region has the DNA TGTGCCAGTAGTATAGATGCGGCAGCCGGGAGCGGGTACGAGCAGTACTTC. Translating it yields CASSIDAAAGSGYEQYF.

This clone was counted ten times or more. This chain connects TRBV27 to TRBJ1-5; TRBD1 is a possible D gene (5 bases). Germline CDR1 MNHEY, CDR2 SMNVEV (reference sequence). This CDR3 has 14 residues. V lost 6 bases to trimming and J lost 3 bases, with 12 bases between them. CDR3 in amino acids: CASRAQANNQPQHF. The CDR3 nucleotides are TGTGCCAGCAGAGCACAGGCGAACAATCAGCCCCAGCATTTT.

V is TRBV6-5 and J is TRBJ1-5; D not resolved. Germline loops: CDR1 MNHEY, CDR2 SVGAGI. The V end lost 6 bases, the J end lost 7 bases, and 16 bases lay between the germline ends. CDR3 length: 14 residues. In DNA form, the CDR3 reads TGTGCCAGCAGGCCTTCAGGAGAACGGCAGCCCCAGCATTTT. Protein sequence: CASRPSGERQPQHF.

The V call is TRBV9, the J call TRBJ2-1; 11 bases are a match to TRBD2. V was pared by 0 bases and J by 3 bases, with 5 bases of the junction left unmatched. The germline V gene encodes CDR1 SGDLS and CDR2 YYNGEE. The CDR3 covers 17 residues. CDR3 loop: CASSVVRTSGRYNEQFF. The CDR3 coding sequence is TGTGCCAGCAGCGTAGTTAGGACTAGCGGGCGCTACAATGAGCAGTTCTTC.

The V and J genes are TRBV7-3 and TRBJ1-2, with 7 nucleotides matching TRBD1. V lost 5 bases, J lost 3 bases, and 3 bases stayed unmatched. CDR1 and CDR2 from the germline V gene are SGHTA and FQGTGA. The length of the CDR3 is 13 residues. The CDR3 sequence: CASSLDRDYGYTF. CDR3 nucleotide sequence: TGTGCCAGCAGCCTAGACAGGGACTATGGCTACACCTTC. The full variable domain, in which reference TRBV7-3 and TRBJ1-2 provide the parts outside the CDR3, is GAGVSQTPSNKVTEKGKYVELRCDPISGHTALYWYRQSLGQGPEFLIYFQGTGAADDSGLPNDRFFAVRPEGSVSTLKIQRTERGDSAVYLCASSLDRDYGYTFGSGTRLTVV.

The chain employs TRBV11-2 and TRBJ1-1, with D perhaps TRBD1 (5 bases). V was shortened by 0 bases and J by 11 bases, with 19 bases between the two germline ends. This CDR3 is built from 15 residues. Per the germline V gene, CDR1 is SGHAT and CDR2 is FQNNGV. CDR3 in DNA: TGTGCCAGCAGCTTAGATCCAGGGTCGGTTTCACGGGCTTTCTTT. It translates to CASSLDPGSVSRAFF.

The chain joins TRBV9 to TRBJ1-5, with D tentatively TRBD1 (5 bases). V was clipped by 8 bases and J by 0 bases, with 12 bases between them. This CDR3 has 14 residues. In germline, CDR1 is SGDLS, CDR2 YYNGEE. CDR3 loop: CASGAGNSNQPQHF. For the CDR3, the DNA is TGTGCCAGTGGGGCGGGGAATAGCAATCAGCCCCAGCATTTT.

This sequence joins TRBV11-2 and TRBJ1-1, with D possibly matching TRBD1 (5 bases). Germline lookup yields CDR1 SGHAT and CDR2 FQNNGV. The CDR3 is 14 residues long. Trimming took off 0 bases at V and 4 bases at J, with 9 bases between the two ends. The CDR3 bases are TGTGCCAGCAGCTTAGACAGGGCCAGCACTGAAGCTTTCTTT. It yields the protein CASSLDRASTEAFF.

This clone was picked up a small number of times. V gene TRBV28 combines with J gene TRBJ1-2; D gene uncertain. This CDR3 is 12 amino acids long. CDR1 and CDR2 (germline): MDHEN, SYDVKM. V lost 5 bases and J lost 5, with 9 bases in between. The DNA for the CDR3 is TGTGCCAGCAGTACAAGCATTTATGGCTACACCTTC. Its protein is CASSTSIYGYTF.

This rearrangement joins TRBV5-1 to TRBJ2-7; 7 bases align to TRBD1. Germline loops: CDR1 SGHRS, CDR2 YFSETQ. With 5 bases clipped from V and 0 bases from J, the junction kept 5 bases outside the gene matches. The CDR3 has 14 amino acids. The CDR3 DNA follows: TGCGCCAGCAGGATTTGGGACAGCTCCTACGAGCAGTACTTC. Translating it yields CASRIWDSSYEQYF.

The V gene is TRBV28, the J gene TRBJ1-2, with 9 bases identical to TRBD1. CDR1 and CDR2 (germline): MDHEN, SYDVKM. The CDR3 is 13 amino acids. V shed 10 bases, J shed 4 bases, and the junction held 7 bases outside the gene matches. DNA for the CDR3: TGTGCCACAAACCGGGACAGGGCCTATGGCTACACCTTC. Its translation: CATNRDRAYGYTF.

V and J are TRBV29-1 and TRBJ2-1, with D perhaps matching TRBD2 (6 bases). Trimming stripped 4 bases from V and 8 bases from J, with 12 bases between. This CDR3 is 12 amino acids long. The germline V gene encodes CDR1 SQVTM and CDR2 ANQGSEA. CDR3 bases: TGCAGCGTTGCGACCCTAGCGTATGAGCAGTTCTTC. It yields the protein CSVATLAYEQFF.

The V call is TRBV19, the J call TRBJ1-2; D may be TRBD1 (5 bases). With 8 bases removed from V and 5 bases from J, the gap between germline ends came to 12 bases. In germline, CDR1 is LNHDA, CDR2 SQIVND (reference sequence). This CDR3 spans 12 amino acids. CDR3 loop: CASLGEVYGYTF. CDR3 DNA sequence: TGTGCCAGTCTGGGGGAAGTTTATGGCTACACCTTC.

Written as DNA, the CDR3 is TGTGCCAGCATTCCAGGGACTAGCGGGGGTAATGAGCAGTTCTTC. This sequence encodes CASIPGTSGGNEQFF. J is TRBJ2-1 and V is TRBV28, with 14 nucleotides matching TRBD2. CDR1 is MDHEN, CDR2 SYDVKM, per germline. Trimming removed 7 bases from V and 7 bases from J; junction bases left unmatched: 6. This CDR3 region has 15 residues.

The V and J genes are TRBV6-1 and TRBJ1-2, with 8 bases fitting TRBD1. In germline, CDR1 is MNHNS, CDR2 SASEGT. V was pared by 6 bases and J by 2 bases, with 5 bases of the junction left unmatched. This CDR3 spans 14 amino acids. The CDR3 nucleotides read TGTGCCAGCAGGCTACAGGGGGGAAACTATGGCTACACCTTC. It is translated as CASRLQGGNYGYTF.

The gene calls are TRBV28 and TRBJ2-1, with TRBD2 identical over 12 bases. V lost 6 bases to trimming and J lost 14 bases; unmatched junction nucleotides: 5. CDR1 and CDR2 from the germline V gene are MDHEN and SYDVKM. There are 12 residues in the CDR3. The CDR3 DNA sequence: TGTGCCAGCAGCCTGCTAGCGGGAGGGAAGTTCTTC. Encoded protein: CASSLLAGGKFF. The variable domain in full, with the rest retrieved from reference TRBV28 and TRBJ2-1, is DVKVTQSSRYLVKRTGEKVFLECVQDMDHENMFWYRQDPGLGLRLIYFSYDVKMKEKGDIPEGYSVSREKKERFSLILESASTNQTSMYLCASSLLAGGKFFGPGTRLTVL.

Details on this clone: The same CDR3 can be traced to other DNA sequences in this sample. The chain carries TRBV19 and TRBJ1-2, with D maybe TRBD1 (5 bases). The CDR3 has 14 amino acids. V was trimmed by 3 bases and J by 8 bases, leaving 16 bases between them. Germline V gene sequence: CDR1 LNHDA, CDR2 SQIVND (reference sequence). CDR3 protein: CASSITGVTSGYTF. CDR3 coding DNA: TGTGCCAGTAGTATCACAGGAGTCACTTCGGGCTACACCTTC.

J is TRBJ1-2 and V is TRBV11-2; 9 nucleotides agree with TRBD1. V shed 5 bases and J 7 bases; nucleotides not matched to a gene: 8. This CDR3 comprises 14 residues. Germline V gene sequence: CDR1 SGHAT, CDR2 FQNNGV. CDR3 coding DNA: TGTGCCAGCAGCCACCCGGGACAGGGTGGTGGCTACACCTTC. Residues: CASSHPGQGGGYTF.

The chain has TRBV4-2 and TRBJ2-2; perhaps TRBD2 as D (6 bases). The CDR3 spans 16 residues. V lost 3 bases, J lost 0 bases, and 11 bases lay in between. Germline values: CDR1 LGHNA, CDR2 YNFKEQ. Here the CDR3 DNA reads TGTGCCAGCAGCCAGCTAGGGACTTCGAACACCGGGGAGCTGTTTTTT. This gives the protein CASSQLGTSNTGELFF.

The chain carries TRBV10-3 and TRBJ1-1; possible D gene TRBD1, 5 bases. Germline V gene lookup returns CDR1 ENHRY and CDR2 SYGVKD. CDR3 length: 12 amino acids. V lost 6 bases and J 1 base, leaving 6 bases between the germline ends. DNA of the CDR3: TGTGCCATCAGCAGGGAGAACACTGAAGCTTTCTTT. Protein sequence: CAISRENTEAFF.

The CDR3 here is CASSQDEGRESTDTQYF. The CDR3 nucleotides are TGTGCCAGCAGCCAAGATGAGGGGCGGGAGTCCACAGATACGCAGTATTTT. V usage is TRBV4-2 and J usage is TRBJ2-3, with TRBD2 matching 7 bases. The CDR3 has 17 residues. J lost 2 bases, V lost 0 bases, and 8 bases had no gene match. The germline V gene has CDR1 LGHNA and CDR2 YNFKEQ.

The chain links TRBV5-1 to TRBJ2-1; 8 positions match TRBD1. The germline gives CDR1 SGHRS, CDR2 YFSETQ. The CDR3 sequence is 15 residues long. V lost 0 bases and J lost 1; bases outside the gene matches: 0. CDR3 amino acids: CASSLGTGSYNEQFF. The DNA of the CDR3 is TGCGCCAGCAGCTTGGGGACAGGGTCCTACAATGAGCAGTTCTTC.

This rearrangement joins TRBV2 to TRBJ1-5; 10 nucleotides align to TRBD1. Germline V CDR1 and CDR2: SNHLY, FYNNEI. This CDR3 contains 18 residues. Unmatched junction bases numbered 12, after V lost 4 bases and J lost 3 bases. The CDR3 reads CASSVGQGIGGANQPQHF. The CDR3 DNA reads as TGTGCCAGCAGTGTGGGACAGGGGATCGGGGGAGCCAATCAGCCCCAGCATTTT.

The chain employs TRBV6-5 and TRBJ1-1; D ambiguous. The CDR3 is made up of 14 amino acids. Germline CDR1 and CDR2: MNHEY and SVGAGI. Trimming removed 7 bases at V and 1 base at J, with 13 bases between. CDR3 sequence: CASNYYSKNTEAFF. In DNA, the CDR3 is TGTGCCAGCAACTACTACTCAAAGAACACTGAAGCTTTCTTT.